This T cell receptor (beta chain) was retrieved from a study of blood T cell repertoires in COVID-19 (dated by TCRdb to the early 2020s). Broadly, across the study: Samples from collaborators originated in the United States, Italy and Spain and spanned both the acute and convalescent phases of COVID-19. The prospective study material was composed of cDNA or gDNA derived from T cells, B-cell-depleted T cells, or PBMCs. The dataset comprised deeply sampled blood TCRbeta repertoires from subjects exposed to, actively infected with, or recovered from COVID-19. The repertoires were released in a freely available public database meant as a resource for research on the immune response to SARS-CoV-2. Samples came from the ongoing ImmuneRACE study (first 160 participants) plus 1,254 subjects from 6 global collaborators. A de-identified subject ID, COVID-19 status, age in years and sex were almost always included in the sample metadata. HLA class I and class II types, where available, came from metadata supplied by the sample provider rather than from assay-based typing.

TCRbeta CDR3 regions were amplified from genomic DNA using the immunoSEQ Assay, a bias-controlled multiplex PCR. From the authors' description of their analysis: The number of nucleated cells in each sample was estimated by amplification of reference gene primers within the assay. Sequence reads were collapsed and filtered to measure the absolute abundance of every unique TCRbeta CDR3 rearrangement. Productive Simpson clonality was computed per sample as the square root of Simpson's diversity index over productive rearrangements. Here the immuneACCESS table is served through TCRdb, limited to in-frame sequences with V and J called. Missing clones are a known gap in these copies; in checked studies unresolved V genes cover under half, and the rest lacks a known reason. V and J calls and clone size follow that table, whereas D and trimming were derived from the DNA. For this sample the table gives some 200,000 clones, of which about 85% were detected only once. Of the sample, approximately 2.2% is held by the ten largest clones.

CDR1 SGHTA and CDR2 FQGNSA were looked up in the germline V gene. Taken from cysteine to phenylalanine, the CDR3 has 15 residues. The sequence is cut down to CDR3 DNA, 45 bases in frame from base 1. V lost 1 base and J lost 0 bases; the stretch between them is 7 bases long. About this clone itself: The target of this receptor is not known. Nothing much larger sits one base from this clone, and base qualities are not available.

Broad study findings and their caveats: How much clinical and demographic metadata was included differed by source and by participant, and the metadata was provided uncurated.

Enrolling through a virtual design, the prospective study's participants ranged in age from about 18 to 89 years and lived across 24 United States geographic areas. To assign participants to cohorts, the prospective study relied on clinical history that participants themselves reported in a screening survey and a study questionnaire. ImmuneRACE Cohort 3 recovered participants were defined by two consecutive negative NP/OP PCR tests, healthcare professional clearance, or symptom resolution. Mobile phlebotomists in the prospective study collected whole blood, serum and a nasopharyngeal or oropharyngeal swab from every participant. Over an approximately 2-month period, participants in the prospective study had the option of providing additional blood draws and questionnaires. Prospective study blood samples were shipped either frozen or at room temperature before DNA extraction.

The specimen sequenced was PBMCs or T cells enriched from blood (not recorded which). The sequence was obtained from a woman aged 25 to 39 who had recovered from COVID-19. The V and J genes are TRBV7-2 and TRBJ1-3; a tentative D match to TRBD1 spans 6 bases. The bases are TGTGCCAGCAGCTTAGGAGGGGGCTCTGGAAACACCATATATTTT. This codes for CASSLGGGSGNTIYF.